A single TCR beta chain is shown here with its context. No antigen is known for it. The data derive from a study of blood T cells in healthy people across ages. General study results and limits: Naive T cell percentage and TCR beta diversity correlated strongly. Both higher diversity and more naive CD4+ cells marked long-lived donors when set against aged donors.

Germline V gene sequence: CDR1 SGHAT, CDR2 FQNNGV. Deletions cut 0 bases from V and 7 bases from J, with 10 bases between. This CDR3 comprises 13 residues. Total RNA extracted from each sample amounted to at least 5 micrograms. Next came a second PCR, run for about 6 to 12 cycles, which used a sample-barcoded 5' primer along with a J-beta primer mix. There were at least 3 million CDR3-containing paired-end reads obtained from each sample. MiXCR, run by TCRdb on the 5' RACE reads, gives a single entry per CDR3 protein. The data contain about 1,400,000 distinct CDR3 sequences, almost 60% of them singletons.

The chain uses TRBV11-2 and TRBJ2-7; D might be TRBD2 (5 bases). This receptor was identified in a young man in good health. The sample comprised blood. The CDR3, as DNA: TGTGCCAGCAGCTTAGAGGGAGCCCTTGAGCAGTACTTC. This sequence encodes CASSLEGALEQYF.